This TCR beta chain was captured by sequencing in a study of CD8 T cells in ankylosing spondylitis. Quantitative 5'-RACE was performed with molecular barcodes, and it yielded the TCR beta libraries. One entry per CDR3 protein results from TCRdb running MiXCR on the 5' RACE reads. The table includes 350,000 or so distinct CDR3 sequences, more than 9% detected once. Regarding the study as a whole: Made up of under ten highly homologous variants, a TCR beta motif appeared characteristic of ankylosing spondylitis blood. Relatively rare in peripheral blood, disease-linked clones were also CD8+.

The sample holds many counts of this clonotype. The antigen remains undetermined. This CDR3 has 14 amino acids. CDR1 and CDR2 (germline): DFQATT, SNEGSKA (reference sequence). V was pared by 6 bases and J by 6 bases, with 18 bases between. Sequencing used blood, either unsorted or a sorted T cell fraction (not recorded which). The V gene is TRBV20-1, the J gene TRBJ2-4; D gene unclear. This sequence was found in a female donor with ankylosing spondylitis or in good health (not recorded which). The CDR3 DNA reads TGCAGTGCCACCACGGTGGAGAATGGAAACATTCAGTACTTC. Protein: CSATTVENGNIQYF.